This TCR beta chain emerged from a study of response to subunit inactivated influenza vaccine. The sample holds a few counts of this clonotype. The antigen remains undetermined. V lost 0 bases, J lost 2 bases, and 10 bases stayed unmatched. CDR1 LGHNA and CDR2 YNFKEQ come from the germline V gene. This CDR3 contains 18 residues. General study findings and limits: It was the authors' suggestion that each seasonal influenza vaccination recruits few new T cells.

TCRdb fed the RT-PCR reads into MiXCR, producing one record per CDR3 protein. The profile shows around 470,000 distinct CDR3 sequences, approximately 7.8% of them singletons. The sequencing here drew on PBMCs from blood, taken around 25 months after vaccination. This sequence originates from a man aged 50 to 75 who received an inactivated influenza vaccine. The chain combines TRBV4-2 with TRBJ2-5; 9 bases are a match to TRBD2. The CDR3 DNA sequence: TGTGCCAGCAGCCAAGATCATGGGACTAGCCGAGATCAAGAGACCCAGTACTTC. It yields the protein CASSQDHGTSRDQETQYF.